The entry below gives a single T cell receptor beta chain sequence along with its context. Antigen: not known. Additional DNA sequences in this sample encode the identical CDR3. The data derive from a study of shared clonotypes between healthy human individuals. Study outcomes and limitations: Across a handful of donors, naive CD4 shared 5% to 6%, naive CD8 around 3.8%, memory CD4 2% to 2.5%, memory CD8 about 0.4%.

Cells designated naive CD8 were CD45RO-negative and were positively selected for CCR7, with terminally differentiated effector memory CD45RA+ cells excluded. The study drew all its donors from Caucasian adults living in Nashville, Tennessee. Looked up from germline, CDR1 is MNHEY and CDR2 is SMNVEV (reference sequence). J gave up 2 bases and V 5 bases, and 4 bases lay outside the gene matches. The CDR3 spans 14 residues. This was a deep-level run. Produced via immunoSEQ multiplex PCR; TCRdb's table is partial and in-frame only. The data show some 2 million clones, with over 85% seen just once and roughly 1% held by the top ten.

Sequenced material: naive CD8+ T cells sorted from blood. The chain employs TRBV27 and TRBJ2-7; 9 nucleotides agree with TRBD1. This clonotype was obtained from a man younger than 35 in good health. This CDR3 reads CASSTRQGAYEQYF. The CDR3 DNA is TGTGCCAGCAGTACCCGACAGGGGGCCTACGAGCAGTACTTC.